Listed here are 30 T cell receptor beta chains from one sample, sequenced in a study of human T cells and chemical hapten exposure. The sample's time point: pre-sensitization, week 0. Treatment: therapeutic diphenylcyclopropenone sensitization with weekly scalp DPC. MiXCR, applied by TCRdb to the RACE reads, yields one record per CDR3 protein. This table holds under 90,000 distinct CDR3 sequences, 8% to 10% found once. The sample consisted of whole blood, taken in connection with sensitization to the hapten diphenylcyclopropenone (DPC). The receptors shown here come from a woman aged 40 to 55 with alopecia areata. Some clones in this sample may be carry-over from other donors' samples.

This clonotype was seen many times. V is TRBV25-1 and J is TRBJ2-7, with a tentative D call TRBD2 (7 bases). There are 13 residues in the CDR3. V shed 6 bases and J shed 6 bases, with 15 bases lying between them. The V gene's germline CDR1 is MGHDK and CDR2 SYGVNS. The CDR3 is CASSRRGGAEQYF. The CDR3 DNA reads TGTGCCAGCAGCCGTAGGGGGGGTGCCGAGCAGTACTTC.

The DNA of the CDR3 is TGTGCCAGTAAAGGGACAGCCGGGAACACTGAAGCTTTCTTT. Translating gives CASKGTAGNTEAFF. The V gene is TRBV28, the J gene TRBJ1-1, with 7 nucleotides matching TRBD1. This CDR3 is built from 14 residues. CDR1 is MDHEN, CDR2 SYDVKM, per germline. The ends lost 9 bases at V and 1 base at J; junction bases unmatched: 8.

There are a few counts of this clonotype. The gene calls are TRBV18 and TRBJ2-2; D ambiguous. V was trimmed by 4 bases and J by 5 bases, leaving 8 bases between them. The CDR3 covers 13 residues. Germline V gene lookup returns CDR1 KGHSH and CDR2 LQKENI. The CDR3 DNA follows: TGTGCCAGCTCACTCGCGAGGACCGGGGAGCTGTTTTTT. Protein sequence: CASSLARTGELFF.

The rearrangement joins TRBV12-3 or TRBV12-4 to TRBJ2-7, with D possibly being TRBD1 (7 bases). This CDR3 region has 16 residues. The V end was cut by 5 bases, the J end by 2 bases, with 19 bases between. In DNA form, the CDR3 reads TGTGCCAGCAGTATCGCGGACAGGAGGGCAACCTACGAGCAGTACTTC. This gives the protein CASSIADRRATYEQYF.

CDR3 sequence: CASSLRGPRTDTQYF. The CDR3 nucleotides read TGTGCCAGCAGCCTCCGGGGACCTCGCACAGATACGCAGTATTTT. V is TRBV7-2 and J is TRBJ2-3; D possibly uses TRBD1 or TRBD2 (5 bases each). From germline, CDR1 is SGHTA and CDR2 FQGNSA. The CDR3 sequence is 15 residues long. V lost 5 bases, J lost 1 base, and 13 bases lay in between.

The chain employs TRBV28 and TRBJ2-7, with TRBD1 matching 8 bases. This CDR3 is built from 15 residues. V dropped 4 bases and J dropped 4; count of bases not matched to a gene: 9. Germline V CDR1 and CDR2: MDHEN, SYDVKM. The CDR3 nucleotides are TGTGCCAGCAGTTCCTCCGGGACAGGTTCGTACGAGCAGTACTTC. Its translation is CASSSSGTGSYEQYF. Based on the CDR3 plus reference TRBV28 and TRBJ2-7, the full variable domain is DVKVTQSSRYLVKRTGEKVFLECVQDMDHENMFWYRQDPGLGLRLIYFSYDVKMKEKGDIPEGYSVSREKKERFSLILESASTNQTSMYLCASSSSGTGSYEQYFGPGTRLTVT.

This clonotype came up many times. This rearrangement joins TRBV3-1 to TRBJ1-1, with 10 bases identical to TRBD1. V shed 4 bases and J 5 bases; nucleotides not matched to a gene: 1. The CDR3 sequence is 13 residues long. Germline lookup yields CDR1 LGHDT and CDR2 YNNKEL (reference sequence). CDR3 in amino acids: CASSRDRGTEAFF. The CDR3 DNA sequence: TGTGCCAGCAGCCGGGACAGGGGAACTGAAGCTTTCTTT.

This chain joins TRBV6-5 and TRBJ2-1, with 8 bases that match TRBD1. After removal of 2 bases from V and 5 bases from J, the junction contained 8 bases not matched to a gene. The CDR3 has 16 amino acids. Per germline, CDR1 MNHEY and CDR2 SVGAGI. CDR3 nucleotides: TGTGCCAGCAGTTACCGGACAGGGCACGGGAACAATGAGCAGTTCTTC. Residues: CASSYRTGHGNNEQFF.

This clonotype was seen repeatedly, ten times or more. The chain carries TRBV11-2 and TRBJ1-6; D perhaps matches TRBD1 (6 bases). Trimming took 1 base from V and 4 from J, leaving 8 bases between them. This CDR3 comprises 15 residues. CDR1 SGHAT and CDR2 FQNNGV come from the germline V gene. CDR3 sequence: CASSLAGAYNSPLHF. CDR3 coding DNA: TGTGCCAGCAGCTTAGCAGGGGCTTATAATTCACCCCTCCACTTT.

This clonotype was seen repeatedly, ten times or more. The chain employs TRBV7-2 and TRBJ2-5; D perhaps matches TRBD2 (5 bases). Germline CDR1 and CDR2: SGHTA and FQGNSA. Trimming left V 0 bases short and J 5 bases short, with 16 bases between. The CDR3 has 16 amino acids. The CDR3 DNA reads as TGTGCCAGCAGCTTAGCCCCCCTGAATAGCGTGGAGACCCAGTACTTC. Residues: CASSLAPLNSVETQYF.

This clonotype was picked up many times. V gene TRBV4-2 combines with J gene TRBJ2-5; TRBD1 might be the D (5 bases). CDR3 size: 14 residues. V lost 2 bases to trimming and J lost 2 bases, with 9 bases between them. Germline V CDR1 and CDR2: LGHNA, YNFKEQ. DNA for the CDR3: TGTGCCAGCAGCCAACTGGGGCAGCAAGAGACCCAGTACTTC. This encodes CASSQLGQQETQYF.

This clonotype occurred many times. The V and J genes are TRBV28 and TRBJ2-4; D unclear. The CDR3 loop spans 13 amino acids. Germline CDR1 reads MDHEN; CDR2 reads SYDVKM. Trimming shortened V by 3 bases and J by 4 bases, and 7 bases separated the two germline ends. The CDR3 DNA is TGTGCCAGCAGTTTTACACCAAAAAACATTCAGTACTTC. This encodes CASSFTPKNIQYF.

This clonotype was picked up a small number of times. J is TRBJ1-1 and V is TRBV5-1, with 11 bases identical to TRBD1. Germline V gene sequence: CDR1 SGHRS, CDR2 YFSETQ. J gave up 4 bases and V 4 bases, and 12 bases lay outside the gene matches. CDR3 size: 17 residues. CDR3 in amino acids: CASSNGTGGPWGTEAFF. Written as DNA, the CDR3 is TGCGCCAGCAGCAACGGGACAGGGGGACCATGGGGCACTGAAGCTTTCTTT. Variable domain in full (rest from reference TRBV5-1 and TRBJ1-1): KAGVTQTPRYLIKTRGQQVTLSCSPISGHRSVSWYQQTPGQGLQFLFEYFSETQRNKGNFPGRFSGRQFSNSRSEMNVSTLELGDSALYLCASSNGTGGPWGTEAFFGQGTRLTVV.

This clonotype has ten or more counts. The chain joins TRBV4-3 to TRBJ2-5; a weak D match, TRBD2 (6 bases). Trimming pared 4 bases from V and 5 bases from J, leaving 17 bases between. The CDR3 is made up of 15 amino acids. Germline V CDR1 and CDR2: LGHNA, YSLEER. CDR3 loop: CASSPGVRGRETQYF. CDR3 DNA: TGCGCCAGCAGCCCGGGGGTCCGGGGTCGCGAGACCCAGTACTTC.

This clonotype appeared many times. The rearrangement uses TRBV12-3 or TRBV12-4 and TRBJ2-2; D possibly uses TRBD1 or TRBD2 (5 bases each). The CDR3 runs 15 residues. V was cut by 4 bases and J by 0 bases, with 9 bases left in between. As DNA, the CDR3 is TGTGCCAGCAGTTCTCGGGGCTCGAACACCGGGGAGCTGTTTTTT. The encoded protein is CASSSRGSNTGELFF.

The rearrangement joins TRBV6-2 or TRBV6-3 to TRBJ1-6, with D unresolved. Germline V gene data show CDR1 as MNHEY and CDR2 as SVGEGT. This CDR3 region has 15 residues. The V end was cut by 5 bases, the J end by 10 bases, with 18 bases between. The CDR3 sequence: CASSRNMGGPSPLHF. The CDR3 DNA reads as TGTGCCAGCAGTCGGAATATGGGTGGACCATCACCCCTCCACTTT.

Ten or more counts support this clonotype. The chain couples TRBV4-1 to TRBJ2-7; weak D call: TRBD1 (6 bases). Between the trimmed V and J ends, which lost 0 bases and 3 bases, there was a span of 12 bases. This CDR3 has 15 amino acids. CDR1 MGHRA and CDR2 YSYEKL come from the germline V gene. CDR3 protein: CASSQESSDSYEQYF. CDR3 DNA sequence: TGCGCCAGCAGCCAAGAGAGTTCGGACAGCTACGAGCAGTACTTC.

This clonotype is medium-sized (0.01 to 0.1%) within its sample. The chain's CDR3 is CASAKGAEGGEQFF. DNA of the CDR3: TGTGCCAGCGCAAAAGGGGCGGAGGGAGGAGAGCAGTTCTTC. This chain links TRBV6-1 with TRBJ2-1; tentatively, D is TRBD2 (6 bases). V was pared by 8 bases and J by 10 bases, with 21 bases between. Germline V gene lookup returns CDR1 MNHNS and CDR2 SASEGT. This CDR3 is built from 14 residues.

This clonotype was seen many times. This chain uses TRBV7-2 with TRBJ1-5; D gene unclear. Germline V gene sequence: CDR1 SGHTA, CDR2 FQGNSA. Trimming took 3 bases from V and 6 from J, leaving 6 bases between them. The CDR3 covers 12 residues. For the CDR3, the DNA is TGTGCCAGCAGCTTTCCCGGTCAGCCCCAGCATTTT. Its translation: CASSFPGQPQHF.

The chain has TRBV7-9 and TRBJ2-1; D possibly corresponds to TRBD2 (5 bases). Germline CDR1 and CDR2: SEHNR and FQNEAQ (reference sequence). CDR3 length: 14 residues. Trimming shortened V by 5 bases and J by 8 bases, and 16 bases separated the two germline ends. CDR3: CASSPSRPGDEQFF. The DNA of the CDR3 is TGTGCCAGCAGCCCATCACGCCCCGGGGATGAGCAGTTCTTC.

The chain uses TRBV9 and TRBJ1-1; no reliable D call. The germline V gene encodes CDR1 SGDLS and CDR2 YYNGEE. There are 13 residues in the CDR3. The V gene lost 0 bases and the J gene lost 5 bases, with 8 bases spanning the gap. CDR3 in amino acids: CASSVDGRTEAFF. The CDR3 DNA reads TGTGCCAGCAGCGTAGACGGGAGGACTGAAGCTTTCTTT.

The V call is TRBV19, the J call TRBJ2-2; a weak D match, TRBD2 (6 bases). The CDR3 has 14 residues. In germline, CDR1 is LNHDA, CDR2 SQIVND (reference sequence). Trimming removed 8 bases at V and 5 bases at J, with 15 bases between. CDR3 protein: CASSPGLRTGELFF. In DNA, the CDR3 is TGTGCCAGTTCGCCGGGACTTCGTACCGGGGAGCTGTTTTTT.

This clonotype was seen at least ten times. The chain couples TRBV6-5 to TRBJ2-4; D gene ambiguous. The CDR3 totals 11 residues. The V end lost 4 bases, the J end lost 6 bases, and 4 bases lay between the germline ends. Germline assignment: CDR1 MNHEY and CDR2 SVGAGI. This chain's CDR3 is CASSSLNIQYF. In nucleotides, the CDR3 is TGTGCCAGCAGTTCGTTAAACATTCAGTACTTC.

This clonotype was seen repeatedly, ten times or more. The chain employs TRBV4-1 and TRBJ2-7; the match to TRBD2 covers 9 bases. Unmatched junction bases numbered 11, after V lost 0 bases and J lost 2 bases. Germline V gene data show CDR1 as MGHRA and CDR2 as YSYEKL. This CDR3 comprises 18 residues. The CDR3 region is CASSQDQAGGLIAYEQYF. In DNA form, the CDR3 reads TGCGCCAGCAGCCAAGATCAGGCGGGGGGGCTGATAGCCTACGAGCAGTACTTC.

There are many counts of this clonotype. This chain uses TRBV6-2 or TRBV6-3 with TRBJ1-5; 11 positions agree with TRBD1. CDR1 and CDR2 from the germline V gene are MNHEY and SVGEGT. The CDR3 is made up of 16 amino acids. Trimming took 2 bases from V and 4 from J; bases not matched to a gene: 4. The CDR3 loop reads CASSYGTGGPNQPQHF. CDR3 DNA sequence: TGTGCCAGCAGTTACGGGACAGGGGGTCCGAATCAGCCCCAGCATTTT.

By sample fraction, this clonotype is medium-sized. The V call is TRBV4-3, the J call TRBJ2-3, with TRBD2 matching 9 bases. V trimming: 3 bases; J trimming: 4 bases; junction bases outside the gene matches: 11. CDR3 length equals 17 residues. Germline V lookup: CDR1 LGHNA, CDR2 YSLEER. DNA of the CDR3: TGCGCCAGCAGCCATGGAGCGACTAGCGGATTACCAGATACGCAGTATTTT. This sequence encodes CASSHGATSGLPDTQYF.

The sample holds a few counts of this clonotype. The chain couples TRBV20-1 to TRBJ2-2; 9 positions match TRBD2. Germline loops: CDR1 DFQATT, CDR2 SNEGSKA (reference sequence). CDR3 length: 15 residues. After removal of 0 bases from V and 7 bases from J, the junction contained 6 bases not matched to a gene. CDR3 bases: TGCAGTGCTAGAGAAGCGGGGGGAAAAAACGGGGAGCTGTTTTTT. Residues: CSAREAGGKNGELFF.

This clonotype was observed at least ten times. This rearrangement joins TRBV11-2 to TRBJ1-6, with unresolved D. Trimming took off 3 bases at V and 15 bases at J, with 12 bases between the two ends. CDR3 size: 12 residues. The germline V gene encodes CDR1 SGHAT and CDR2 FQNNGV. The CDR3 here is CASSLDSYFLHF. The CDR3 region has the DNA TGTGCCAGCAGCTTGGATTCCTACTTCCTCCACTTT.

This clonotype has a count of ten or more. In DNA, the CDR3 is TGTGCCAGCAGCTTAGTGACAGGGAGTGGAAACACCATATATTTT. Encoded protein: CASSLVTGSGNTIYF. The V and J genes are TRBV7-2 and TRBJ1-3; 7 bases are a match to TRBD1. V shed 1 base and J 3 bases; nucleotides not matched to a gene: 3. Germline V CDR1 and CDR2: SGHTA, FQGNSA. CDR3 length: 15 amino acids.

This clonotype has a count of ten or more. This sequence joins TRBV29-1 and TRBJ2-7, with D possibly matching TRBD1 (6 bases). Germline V gene data show CDR1 as SQVTM and CDR2 as ANQGSEA. The germline V and J ends were trimmed by 7 bases and 7 bases, with 17 bases remaining between them. The CDR3 runs to 12 residues. The CDR3 sequence: CSAGQTYSEQYF. The CDR3 region has the DNA TGCAGCGCCGGACAGACCTACTCGGAGCAGTACTTC.